This T cell receptor beta chain was recorded in a study of T cell repertoires in cytomegalovirus infection. TCRdb passed the reads through MiXCR, listing each CDR3 protein once. The table includes about 830,000 distinct CDR3 sequences, over 25% detected once. As to this clonotype: No antigen is known for it.

This CDR3 region has 15 residues. Trimming shortened V by 0 bases and J by 4 bases, and 12 bases separated the two germline ends. The germline V gene has CDR1 MNHNY and CDR2 SVGAGI (reference sequence). Sequencing used cultured CD8+ T cells from PBMCs, obtained from culture after CMV antigen stimulation. The chain employs TRBV6-6 and TRBJ1-2; D possibly corresponds to TRBD1 (5 bases). This clonotype was obtained from a human donor in good health (CMV status not recorded). Some clones in this sample may be carry-over from other donors' samples. For the CDR3, the DNA is TGTGCCAGCAGTTACTCTAACGGGGGTGCCTATGGCTACACCTTC. Translated: CASSYSNGGAYGYTF.